The 3 T cell receptor beta chains presented below share a single source sample, sequenced in a study of control samples from healthy donors and cancer patients. The method was immunoSEQ multiplex PCR; TCRdb's version includes in-frame clones alone and lacks a portion of them. The sample holds approximately 100,000 clones, roughly 92% seen once. Sequenced input: blood. The receptors come from a human donor in good health. The donor label of this sample is uncertain.

The J gene is TRBJ2-1, the V gene TRBV19; perhaps TRBD2 as D (5 bases). The CDR3 runs 14 residues. Germline assignment: CDR1 LNHDA and CDR2 SQIVND (reference sequence). V was cut by 0 bases and J by 12 bases, with 15 bases left in between. The CDR3 DNA reads TGTGCCAGTAGTATAGATCTAATCATCCGGGGGCAGTTCTTC. Its translation: CASSIDLIIRGQFF.

V and J are TRBV15 and TRBJ1-2; D call uncertain. The CDR3 length is 14 residues. Between the trimmed V and J ends, which lost 3 bases and 6 bases, there was a span of 14 bases. CDR1 LNHNV and CDR2 YYDKDF come from the germline V gene (reference sequence). As DNA, the CDR3 is TGTGCCACCAGCAGCGCCCGTAATGGGGATGGCTACACCTTC. It is translated as CATSSARNGDGYTF.

The rearrangement links TRBV9 to TRBJ1-4; D ambiguous. Trimming left V 0 bases short and J 3 bases short, with 12 bases between. The CDR3 contains 16 residues. Per the germline V gene, CDR1 is SGDLS and CDR2 is YYNGEE. This CDR3 reads CASSVVGSRSNEKLFF. The CDR3 region has the DNA TGTGCCAGCAGCGTAGTAGGGAGTAGGTCTAATGAAAAACTGTTTTTT.